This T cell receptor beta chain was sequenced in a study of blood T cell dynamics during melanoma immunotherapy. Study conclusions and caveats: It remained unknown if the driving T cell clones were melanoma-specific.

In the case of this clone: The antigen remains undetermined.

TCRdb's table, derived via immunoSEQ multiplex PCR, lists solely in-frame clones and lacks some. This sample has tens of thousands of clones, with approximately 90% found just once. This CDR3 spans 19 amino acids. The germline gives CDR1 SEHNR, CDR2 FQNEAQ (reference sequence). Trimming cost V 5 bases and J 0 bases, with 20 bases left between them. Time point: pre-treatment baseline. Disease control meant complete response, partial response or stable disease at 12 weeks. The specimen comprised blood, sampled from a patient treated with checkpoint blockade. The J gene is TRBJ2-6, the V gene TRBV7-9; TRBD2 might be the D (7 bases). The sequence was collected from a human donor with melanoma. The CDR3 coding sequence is TGTGCCAGCAGCCTAGGGGAGGGACACTTTCGCTCTGGGGCCAACGTCCTGACTTTC. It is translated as CASSLGEGHFRSGANVLTF. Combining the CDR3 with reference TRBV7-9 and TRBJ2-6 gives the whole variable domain DTGVSQNPRHKITKRGQNVTFRCDPISEHNRLYWYRQTLGQGPEFLTYFQNEAQLEKSRLLSDRFSAERPKGSFSTLEIQRTEQGDSAMYLCASSLGEGHFRSGANVLTFGAGSRLTVL.